This T cell receptor (beta chain) comes out of a study of tumor-infiltrating lymphocytes in oesophageal squamous cell carcinoma. TCRdb recomputed calls from the PCR reads with MiXCR, one row per CDR3 protein. The sample has some 18,000 distinct CDR3 sequences, about 39% seen once. V lost 4 bases to trimming and J lost 7 bases, with 14 bases between them. The CDR3 runs to 13 residues. Germline loops: CDR1 MNHEY, CDR2 SMNVEV (reference sequence). This TCR was sampled from a female donor with esophageal squamous cell carcinoma. Sequenced sample: normal esophageal tissue next to the tumor. The V and J genes are TRBV27 and TRBJ2-7, with D unclear. CDR3 DNA sequence: TGTGCCAGCAGTTCCGCAGGTTCAAATGAGCAGTACTTC. Translation gives CASSSAGSNEQYF.